This T cell receptor (beta chain) was profiled in a study of blood T cell repertoires in COVID-19. Study background: The origin of the acute and convalescent COVID-19 samples was the United States, Italy and Spain. From T cells, B-cell-depleted T cells, or PBMCs came the material, which was cDNA or gDNA.

The V end was cut by 0 bases, the J end by 4 bases, with 7 bases between. CDR1 and CDR2 (germline): SGDLS, YYNGEE. CDR3 length equals 13 residues. Original analysis: Estimation of nucleated cell counts was performed using reference gene primer amplification. The data were produced by immunoSEQ multiplex PCR, yet TCRdb's version contains in-frame clones alone and is incomplete. Clonal size and the V and J genes are those of that table, whereas D and trimming came from the DNA. The sample holds about 33,000 clones; around 85% are singletons and the top ten take approximately 7%. The V call is TRBV9, the J call TRBJ2-5, with D hard to call. Sequencing input: peripheral blood. This receptor was identified in a human donor in a cohort sampled during active COVID-19. The CDR3 loop is CASSVDRRETQYF. CDR3 nucleotides: TGTGCCAGCAGCGTAGATCGGAGAGAGACCCAGTACTTC. The whole variable domain, remainder taken from reference TRBV9 and TRBJ2-5, is DSGVTQTPKHLITATGQRVTLRCSPRSGDLSVYWYQQSLDQGLQFLIQYYNGEERAKGNILERFSAQQFPDLHSELNLSSLELGDSALYFCASSVDRRETQYFGPGTRLLVL.